This T cell receptor (beta chain) was captured in a study of blood T cell repertoires in COVID-19. Background on the study: Italy, Spain and the United States were the sources of the convalescent and acute COVID-19 samples.

In the source study's methods: Amplification of reference gene primers provided the estimated nucleated cell counts. The repertoire was sequenced with immunoSEQ multiplex PCR; TCRdb's copy has only in-frame clones and lacks some. V, J and clone size reflect that table, while D and trimming were determined from the DNA. The table includes some 120,000 clones, around 82% detected once. After removal of 3 bases from V and 7 bases from J, the junction contained 9 bases not matched to a gene. This CDR3 contains 16 residues. Germline CDR1 LNHDA, CDR2 SQIVND (reference sequence). Followed longitudinally, the Seattle patients had been enrolled during active infection.

The source is a man younger than 45 with COVID-19, enrolled during active disease. Sequenced material: peripheral blood. The chain recombines TRBV19 with TRBJ1-4; the match to TRBD1 covers 9 bases. The CDR3, as DNA: TGTGCCAGTAGTATCGGTACAGGGGGCAACGGTGAAAAACTGTTTTTT. Its protein is CASSIGTGGNGEKLFF.